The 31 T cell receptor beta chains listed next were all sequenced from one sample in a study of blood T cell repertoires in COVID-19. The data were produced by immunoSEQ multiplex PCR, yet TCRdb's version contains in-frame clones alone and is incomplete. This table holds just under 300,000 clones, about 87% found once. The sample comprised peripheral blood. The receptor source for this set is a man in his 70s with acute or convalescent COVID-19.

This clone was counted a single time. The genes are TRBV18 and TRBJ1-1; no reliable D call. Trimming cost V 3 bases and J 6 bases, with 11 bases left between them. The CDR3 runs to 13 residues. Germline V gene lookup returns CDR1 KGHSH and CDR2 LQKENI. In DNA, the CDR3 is TGTGCCAGCTCACCTGGGAGGCTCGCTGAAGCTTTCTTT. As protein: CASSPGRLAEAFF.

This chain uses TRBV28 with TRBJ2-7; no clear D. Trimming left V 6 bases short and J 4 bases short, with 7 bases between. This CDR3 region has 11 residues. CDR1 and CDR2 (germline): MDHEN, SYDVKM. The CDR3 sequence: CASRRVYEQYF. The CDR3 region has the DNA TGTGCCAGCAGGAGAGTGTACGAGCAGTACTTC.

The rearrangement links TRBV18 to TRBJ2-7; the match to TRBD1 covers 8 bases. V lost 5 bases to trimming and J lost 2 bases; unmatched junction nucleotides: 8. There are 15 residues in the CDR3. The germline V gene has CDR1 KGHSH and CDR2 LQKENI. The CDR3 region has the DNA TGTGCCAGCTCAGGATCGGACAGGGCAACCTACGAGCAGTACTTC. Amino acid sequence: CASSGSDRATYEQYF. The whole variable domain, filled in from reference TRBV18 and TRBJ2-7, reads NAGVMQNPRHLVRRRGQEARLRCSPMKGHSHVYWYRQLPEEGLKFMVYLQKENIIDESGMPKERFSAEFPKEGPSILRIQQVVRGDSAAYFCASSGSDRATYEQYFGPGTRLTVT.

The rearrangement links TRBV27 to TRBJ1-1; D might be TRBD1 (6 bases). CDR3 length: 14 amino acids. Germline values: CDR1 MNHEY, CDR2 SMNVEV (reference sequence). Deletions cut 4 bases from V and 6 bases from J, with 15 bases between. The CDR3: CASSSHRVNPEAFF. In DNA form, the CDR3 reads TGTGCCAGCAGTTCGCACAGGGTAAACCCTGAAGCTTTCTTT.

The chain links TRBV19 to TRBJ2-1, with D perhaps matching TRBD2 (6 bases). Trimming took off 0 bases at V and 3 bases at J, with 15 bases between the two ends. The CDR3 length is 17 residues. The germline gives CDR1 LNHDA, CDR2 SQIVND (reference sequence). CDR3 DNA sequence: TGTGCCAGTAGTATAGATCGGGGAGGTGTGAACTACAATGAGCAGTTCTTC. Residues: CASSIDRGGVNYNEQFF.

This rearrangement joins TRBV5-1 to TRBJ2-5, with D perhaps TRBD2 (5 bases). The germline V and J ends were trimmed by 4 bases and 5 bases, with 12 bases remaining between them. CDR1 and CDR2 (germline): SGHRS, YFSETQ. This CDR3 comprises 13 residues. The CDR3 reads CASSLALGETQYF. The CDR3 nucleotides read TGCGCCAGCAGCCTAGCTTTGGGGGAGACCCAGTACTTC.

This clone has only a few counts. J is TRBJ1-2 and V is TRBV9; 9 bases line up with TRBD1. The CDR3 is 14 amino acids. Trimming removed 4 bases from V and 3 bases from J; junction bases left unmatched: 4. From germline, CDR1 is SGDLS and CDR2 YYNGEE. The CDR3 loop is CASSPGQGDYGYTF. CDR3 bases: TGTGCCAGCAGCCCGGGACAGGGAGACTATGGCTACACCTTC.

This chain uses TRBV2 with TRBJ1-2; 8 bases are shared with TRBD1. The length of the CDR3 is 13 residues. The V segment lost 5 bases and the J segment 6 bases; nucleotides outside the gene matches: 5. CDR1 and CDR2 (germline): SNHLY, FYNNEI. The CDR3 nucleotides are TGTGCCAGCAGTCCGACAGGGGTCGATGGCTACACCTTC. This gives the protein CASSPTGVDGYTF.

This chain's CDR3 is CASSPPRSDTQYF. CDR3 coding DNA: TGTGCCAGCAGCCCGCCCCGGTCAGATACGCAGTATTTT. The chain has TRBV7-2 and TRBJ2-3; no firm D call. The CDR3 totals 13 residues. The germline V gene encodes CDR1 SGHTA and CDR2 FQGNSA. Trimming stripped 5 bases from V and 4 bases from J, with 10 bases between.

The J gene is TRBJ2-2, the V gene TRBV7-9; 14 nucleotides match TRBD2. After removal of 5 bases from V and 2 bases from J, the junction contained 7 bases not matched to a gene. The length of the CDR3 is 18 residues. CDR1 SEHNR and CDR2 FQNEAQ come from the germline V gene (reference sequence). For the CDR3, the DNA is TGTGCCAGCAGCCCACGGACTAGCGGGGGGATTAACACCGGGGAGCTGTTTTTT. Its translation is CASSPRTSGGINTGELFF.

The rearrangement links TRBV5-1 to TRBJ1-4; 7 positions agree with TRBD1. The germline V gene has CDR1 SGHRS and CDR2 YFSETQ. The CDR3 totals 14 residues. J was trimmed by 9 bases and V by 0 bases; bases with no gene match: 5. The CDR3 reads CASSLGQGDKKLFF. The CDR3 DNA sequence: TGCGCCAGCAGCTTGGGGCAGGGGGATAAAAAACTGTTTTTT. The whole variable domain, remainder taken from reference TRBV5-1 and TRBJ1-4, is KAGVTQTPRYLIKTRGQQVTLSCSPISGHRSVSWYQQTPGQGLQFLFEYFSETQRNKGNFPGRFSGRQFSNSRSEMNVSTLELGDSALYLCASSLGQGDKKLFFGSGTQLSVL.

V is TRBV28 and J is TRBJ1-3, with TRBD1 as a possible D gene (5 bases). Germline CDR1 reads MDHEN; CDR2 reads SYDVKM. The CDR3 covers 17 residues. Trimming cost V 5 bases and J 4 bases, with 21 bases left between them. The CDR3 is CASSPPAGRIPGNTIYF. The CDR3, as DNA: TGTGCCAGCAGTCCCCCCGCAGGGAGGATACCGGGAAACACCATATATTTT.

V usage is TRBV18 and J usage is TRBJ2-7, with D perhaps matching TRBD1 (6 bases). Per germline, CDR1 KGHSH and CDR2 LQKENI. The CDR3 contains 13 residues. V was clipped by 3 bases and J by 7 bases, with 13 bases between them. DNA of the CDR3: TGTGCCAGCTCACCGCCAGGGGTCGAGGAGCAGTACTTC. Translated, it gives CASSPPGVEEQYF.

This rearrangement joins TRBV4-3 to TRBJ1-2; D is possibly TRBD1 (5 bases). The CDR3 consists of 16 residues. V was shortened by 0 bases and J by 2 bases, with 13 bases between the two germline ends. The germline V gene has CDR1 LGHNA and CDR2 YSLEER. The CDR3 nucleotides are TGCGCCAGCAGCCAAGATCGGGGGAGACCAAACTATGGCTACACCTTC. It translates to CASSQDRGRPNYGYTF.

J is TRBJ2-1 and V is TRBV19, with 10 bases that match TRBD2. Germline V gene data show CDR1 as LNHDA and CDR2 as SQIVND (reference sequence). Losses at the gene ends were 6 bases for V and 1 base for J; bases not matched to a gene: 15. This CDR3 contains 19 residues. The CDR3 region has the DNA TGTGCCAGTAGCCGTGGGCAGCGGGGGGGCCGACGGTCCTACAATGAGCAGTTCTTC. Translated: CASSRGQRGGRRSYNEQFF. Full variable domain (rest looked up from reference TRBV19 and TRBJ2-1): DGGITQSPKYLFRKEGQNVTLSCEQNLNHDAMYWYRQDPGQGLRLIYYSQIVNDFQKGDIAEGYSVSREKKESFPLTVTSAQKNPTAFYLCASSRGQRGGRRSYNEQFFGPGTRLTVL.

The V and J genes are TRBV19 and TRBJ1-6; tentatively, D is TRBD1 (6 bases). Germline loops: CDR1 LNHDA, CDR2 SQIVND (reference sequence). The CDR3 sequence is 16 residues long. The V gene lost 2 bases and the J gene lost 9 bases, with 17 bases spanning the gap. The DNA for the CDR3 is TGTGCCAGTAGTATAACCAGGGGTTCTTCGATTTCACCCCTCCACTTT. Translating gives CASSITRGSSISPLHF.

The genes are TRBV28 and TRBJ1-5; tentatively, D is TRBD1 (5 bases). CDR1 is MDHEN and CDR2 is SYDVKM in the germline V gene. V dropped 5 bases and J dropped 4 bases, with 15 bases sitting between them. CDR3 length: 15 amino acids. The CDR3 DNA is TGTGCCAGCAGTCAGCCTGGGACTTGGAATCAGCCCCAGCATTTT. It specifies CASSQPGTWNQPQHF.

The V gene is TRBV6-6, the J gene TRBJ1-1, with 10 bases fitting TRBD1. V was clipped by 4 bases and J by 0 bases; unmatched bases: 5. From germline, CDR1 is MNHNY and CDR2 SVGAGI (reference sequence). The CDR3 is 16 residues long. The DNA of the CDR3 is TGTGCCAGCAGTTCGGGGACAGGGGCCCTGAACACTGAAGCTTTCTTT. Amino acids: CASSSGTGALNTEAFF.

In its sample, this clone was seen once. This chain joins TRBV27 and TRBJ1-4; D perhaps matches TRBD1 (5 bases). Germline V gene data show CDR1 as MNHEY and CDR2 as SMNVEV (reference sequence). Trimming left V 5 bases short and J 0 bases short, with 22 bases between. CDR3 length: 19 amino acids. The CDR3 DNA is TGTGCCAGCAGTGTCCGACAGCTCCTTAGAGATGCAACTAATGAAAAACTGTTTTTT. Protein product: CASSVRQLLRDATNEKLFF. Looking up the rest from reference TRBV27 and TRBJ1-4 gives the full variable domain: EAQVTQNPRYLITVTGKKLTVTCSQNMNHEYMSWYRQDPGLGLRQIYYSMNVEVTDKGDVPEGYKVSRKEKRNFPLILESPSPNQTSLYFCASSVRQLLRDATNEKLFFGSGTQLSVL.

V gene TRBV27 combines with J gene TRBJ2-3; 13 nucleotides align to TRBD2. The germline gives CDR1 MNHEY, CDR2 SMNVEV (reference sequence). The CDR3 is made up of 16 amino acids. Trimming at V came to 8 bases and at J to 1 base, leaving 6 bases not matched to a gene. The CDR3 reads CASLRTSGGGTDTQYF. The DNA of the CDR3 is TGTGCCAGCCTCCGGACTAGCGGGGGTGGCACAGATACGCAGTATTTT.

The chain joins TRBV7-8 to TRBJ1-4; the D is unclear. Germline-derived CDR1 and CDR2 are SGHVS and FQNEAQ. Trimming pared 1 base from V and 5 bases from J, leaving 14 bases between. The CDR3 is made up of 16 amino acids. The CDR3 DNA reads TGTGCCAGCAGCTTAGGTCTAGGAGGGAACAATGAAAAACTGTTTTTT. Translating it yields CASSLGLGGNNEKLFF.

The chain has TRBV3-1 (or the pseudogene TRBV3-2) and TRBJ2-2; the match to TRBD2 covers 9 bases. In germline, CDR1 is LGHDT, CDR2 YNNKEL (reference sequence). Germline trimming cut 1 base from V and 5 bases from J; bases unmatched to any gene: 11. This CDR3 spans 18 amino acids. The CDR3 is CASSQGRSGGPLTGELFF. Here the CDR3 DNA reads TGTGCCAGCAGCCAAGGTCGGAGCGGGGGGCCCCTTACCGGGGAGCTGTTTTTT.

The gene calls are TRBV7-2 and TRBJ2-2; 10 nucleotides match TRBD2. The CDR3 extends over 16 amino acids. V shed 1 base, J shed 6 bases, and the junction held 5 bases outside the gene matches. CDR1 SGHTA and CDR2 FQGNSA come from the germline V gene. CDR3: CASSLVSSGSPGELFF. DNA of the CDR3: TGTGCCAGCAGCTTAGTTTCTAGCGGGAGTCCCGGGGAGCTGTTTTTT.

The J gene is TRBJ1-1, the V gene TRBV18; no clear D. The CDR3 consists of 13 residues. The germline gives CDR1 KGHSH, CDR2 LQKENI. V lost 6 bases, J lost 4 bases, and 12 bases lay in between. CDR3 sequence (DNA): TGTGCCAGCTCCCCAAGCCCGAGCACTGAAGCTTTCTTT. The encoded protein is CASSPSPSTEAFF. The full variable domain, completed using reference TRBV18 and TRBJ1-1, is NAGVMQNPRHLVRRRGQEARLRCSPMKGHSHVYWYRQLPEEGLKFMVYLQKENIIDESGMPKERFSAEFPKEGPSILRIQQVVRGDSAAYFCASSPSPSTEAFFGQGTRLTVV.

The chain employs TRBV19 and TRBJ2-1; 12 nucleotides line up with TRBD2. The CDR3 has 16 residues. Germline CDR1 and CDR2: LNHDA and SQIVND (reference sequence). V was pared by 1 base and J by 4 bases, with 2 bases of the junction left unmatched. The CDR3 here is CASSIGLAGGYNEQFF. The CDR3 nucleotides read TGTGCCAGTAGTATAGGGCTAGCGGGGGGGTACAATGAGCAGTTCTTC.

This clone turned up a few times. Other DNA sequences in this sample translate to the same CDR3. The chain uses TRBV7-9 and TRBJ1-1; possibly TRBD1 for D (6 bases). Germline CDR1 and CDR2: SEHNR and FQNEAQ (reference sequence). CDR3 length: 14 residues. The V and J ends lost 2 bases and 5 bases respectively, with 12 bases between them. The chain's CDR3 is CASSLYSGVTEAFF. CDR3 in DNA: TGTGCCAGCAGCTTATATTCAGGGGTGACTGAAGCTTTCTTT.

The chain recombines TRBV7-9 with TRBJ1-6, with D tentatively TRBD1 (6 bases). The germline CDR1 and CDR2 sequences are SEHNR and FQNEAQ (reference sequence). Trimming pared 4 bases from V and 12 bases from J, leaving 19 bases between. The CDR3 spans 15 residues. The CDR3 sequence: CASSSSGQGIGPLHF. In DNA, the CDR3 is TGTGCCAGCAGCTCTTCGGGTCAGGGGATCGGACCCCTCCACTTT.

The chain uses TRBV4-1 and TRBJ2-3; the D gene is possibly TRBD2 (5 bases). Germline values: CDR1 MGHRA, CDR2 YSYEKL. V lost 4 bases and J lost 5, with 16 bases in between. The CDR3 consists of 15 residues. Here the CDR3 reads CASSPPTHGRDTQYF. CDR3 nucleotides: TGCGCCAGCAGCCCTCCAACTCATGGGAGAGATACGCAGTATTTT.

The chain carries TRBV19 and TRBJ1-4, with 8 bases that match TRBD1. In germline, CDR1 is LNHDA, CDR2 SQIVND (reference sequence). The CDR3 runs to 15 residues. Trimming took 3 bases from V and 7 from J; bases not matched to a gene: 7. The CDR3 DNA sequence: TGTGCCAGTAGTATTGGCCAGGGGGCGACTGAAAAACTGTTTTTT. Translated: CASSIGQGATEKLFF.

The CDR3 sequence: CASSPRPRRETQYF. Written as DNA, the CDR3 is TGTGCCAGCTCACCACGTCCTAGGCGGGAGACCCAGTACTTC. The chain combines TRBV18 with TRBJ2-5; D unresolved. Trimming cost V 1 base and J 5 bases, with 11 bases left between them. CDR1 is KGHSH and CDR2 is LQKENI in the germline V gene. This CDR3 spans 14 amino acids.

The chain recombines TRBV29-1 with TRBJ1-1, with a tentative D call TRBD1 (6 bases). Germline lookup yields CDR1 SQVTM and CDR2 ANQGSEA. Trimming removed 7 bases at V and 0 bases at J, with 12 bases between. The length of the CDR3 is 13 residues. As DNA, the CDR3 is TGCAGCGCCGGACAGACTATGAACACTGAAGCTTTCTTT. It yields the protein CSAGQTMNTEAFF.